Many counts were recorded for the clone carrying this T cell receptor beta chain. The sample originates from a study of chronic HIV infection and antiretroviral therapy. The length of the CDR3 is 14 residues. Between the trimmed V and J ends, which lost 4 bases and 5 bases, there was a span of 12 bases. CDR1 is SEHNR and CDR2 is FQNEAQ in the germline V gene (reference sequence). One entry per CDR3 protein results from TCRdb running MiXCR on the 5' RACE reads. Among around 31,000 distinct CDR3 sequences listed, 7% to 10% were seen once. Sequenced material: peripheral blood. The sequence was obtained from an adult who had HIV and had not received antiretroviral therapy, or was an uninfected healthy control (not recorded which). The genes are TRBV7-9 and TRBJ2-1; D is ambiguous. The CDR3, as DNA: TGTGCCAGCAGCTACCTTGACGCCAACAATGAGCAGTTCTTC. Translating it yields CASSYLDANNEQFF.